These 20 T cell receptor beta chains originate from one sample sequenced in a study of blood T cell repertoires in COVID-19. The protocol was immunoSEQ multiplex PCR, while the TCRdb copy is restricted to in-frame clones and leaves out a portion. The sample lists roughly 50,000 clones, roughly 88% occurring once. Sequenced: peripheral blood. The receptors come from a man in his 70s with acute or convalescent COVID-19.

The gene calls are TRBV3-1 (or the pseudogene TRBV3-2) and TRBJ1-5; D is uncertain. V shed 4 bases and J shed 4 bases, with 11 bases lying between them. The V gene's germline CDR1 is LGHDT and CDR2 YNNKEL (reference sequence). CDR3 length equals 14 residues. CDR3 sequence: CASSLGGGNQPQHF. CDR3 bases: TGTGCCAGCAGCCTCGGTGGCGGAAATCAGCCCCAGCATTTT.

This clone was picked up a small number of times. The chain joins TRBV2 to TRBJ1-5; the match to TRBD1 covers 8 bases. The CDR3 runs 14 residues. The V segment lost 6 bases and the J segment 9 bases; nucleotides outside the gene matches: 10. Germline CDR1 SNHLY, CDR2 FYNNEI. The CDR3 nucleotides are TGTGCCAGCAGCCCGACAGGGGACTTGGTGCCCCAGCATTTT. It translates to CASSPTGDLVPQHF.

The rearrangement links TRBV18 to TRBJ1-4; D gene uncertain. The CDR3 length is 13 residues. Germline lookup yields CDR1 KGHSH and CDR2 LQKENI. Trimming removed 6 bases at V and 1 base at J, with 6 bases between. The CDR3 is CASSRGTNEKLFF. As DNA, the CDR3 is TGTGCCAGCTCCCGAGGAACTAATGAAAAACTGTTTTTT.

This chain uses TRBV24-1 with TRBJ2-7; 11 bases are shared with TRBD1. CDR3 size: 15 residues. Trimming cost V 2 bases and J 4 bases; bases outside gene matches: 3. Per the germline V gene, CDR1 is KGHDR and CDR2 is SFDVKD. The CDR3 bases are TGTGCCACCAGTGATTCCGGGACAGGGGGTTACGAGCAGTACTTC. Protein product: CATSDSGTGGYEQYF.

This clone was counted once. This sequence joins TRBV6-1 and TRBJ2-5; D not resolved. This CDR3 spans 13 amino acids. The germline V and J ends were trimmed by 2 bases and 2 bases, with 6 bases remaining between them. Germline CDR1 and CDR2: MNHNS and SASEGT. The CDR3 reads CASSEPYQETQYF. The CDR3 bases are TGTGCCAGCAGTGAACCGTATCAAGAGACCCAGTACTTC.

This clone has only a few counts. This sequence joins TRBV7-2 and TRBJ2-7; tentatively, D is TRBD2 (7 bases). CDR3 length: 15 residues. CDR1 SGHTA and CDR2 FQGNSA come from the germline V gene. Trimming removed 1 base from V and 5 bases from J, with 15 bases in between. CDR3 coding DNA: TGTGCCAGCAGCTTAGTTTCGGGGGGCAGGAACGAGCAGTACTTC. Translated, it gives CASSLVSGGRNEQYF.

The V and J genes are TRBV5-1 and TRBJ2-5; 7 positions match TRBD1. The V gene's germline CDR1 is SGHRS and CDR2 YFSETQ. V gave up 4 bases and J gave up 4 bases; unmatched junction bases: 7. The CDR3 contains 14 residues. The CDR3 DNA is TGCGCCAGCAGCCCTGGACAGGTACGAGAGACCCAGTACTTC. Residues: CASSPGQVRETQYF. Full variable domain (missing parts from reference TRBV5-1 and TRBJ2-5): KAGVTQTPRYLIKTRGQQVTLSCSPISGHRSVSWYQQTPGQGLQFLFEYFSETQRNKGNFPGRFSGRQFSNSRSEMNVSTLELGDSALYLCASSPGQVRETQYFGPGTRLLVL.

The genes are TRBV9 and TRBJ1-1; D call uncertain. The CDR3 loop spans 14 amino acids. Deletions cut 4 bases from V and 5 bases from J, with 15 bases between. Germline loops: CDR1 SGDLS, CDR2 YYNGEE. This chain's CDR3 is CASSPGPTWTEAFF. The CDR3 coding sequence is TGTGCCAGCAGCCCTGGGCCGACATGGACTGAAGCTTTCTTT. Looking up the rest from reference TRBV9 and TRBJ1-1 gives the full variable domain: DSGVTQTPKHLITATGQRVTLRCSPRSGDLSVYWYQQSLDQGLQFLIQYYNGEERAKGNILERFSAQQFPDLHSELNLSSLELGDSALYFCASSPGPTWTEAFFGQGTRLTVV.

This chain joins TRBV3-1 (or the pseudogene TRBV3-2) and TRBJ2-7; D is unclear. This CDR3 spans 12 amino acids. Per germline, CDR1 LGHDT and CDR2 YNNKEL (reference sequence). V dropped 1 base and J dropped 2 bases, with 3 bases sitting between them. CDR3 DNA: TGTGCCAGCAGCCAAGCCGCCTACGAGCAGTACTTC. Translating gives CASSQAAYEQYF.

The V call is TRBV6-5, the J call TRBJ2-5; the D gene is possibly TRBD2 (6 bases). The germline V gene encodes CDR1 MNHEY and CDR2 SVGAGI. V was pared by 4 bases and J by 4 bases, with 13 bases between. There are 14 residues in the CDR3. The CDR3 DNA reads TGTGCCAGCAGTTCCCCGGGACTCCGAGAGACCCAGTACTTC. Translated, it gives CASSSPGLRETQYF.

This chain uses TRBV6-5 with TRBJ1-6; D remains ambiguous. Germline lookup yields CDR1 MNHEY and CDR2 SVGAGI. The CDR3 runs to 15 residues. Trimming took 0 bases from V and 8 from J, leaving 11 bases between them. CDR3: CASSYSPPPDSPLHF. CDR3 nucleotide sequence: TGTGCCAGCAGTTACTCACCCCCTCCGGATTCACCCCTCCACTTT.

The chain has TRBV27 and TRBJ2-5, with 11 bases identical to TRBD1. V lost 4 bases and J lost 2; bases outside the gene matches: 12. The CDR3 extends over 18 amino acids. Germline V gene data show CDR1 as MNHEY and CDR2 as SMNVEV (reference sequence). As DNA, the CDR3 is TGTGCCAGCAGTTCGCAGGACAGGGGGCAGGAGTGGCAAGAGACCCAGTACTTC. Translated, it gives CASSSQDRGQEWQETQYF.

V and J are TRBV10-2 and TRBJ1-5; 7 positions match TRBD1. This CDR3 comprises 13 residues. Germline CDR1 WSHSY, CDR2 SAAADI. The V segment lost 9 bases and the J segment 6 bases; nucleotides outside the gene matches: 8. The CDR3: CASSGQDRQPQHF. The CDR3 bases are TGCGCCAGTTCTGGACAGGATCGTCAGCCCCAGCATTTT.

The V and J genes are TRBV7-9 and TRBJ1-3; no clear D gene. Germline values: CDR1 SEHNR, CDR2 FQNEAQ (reference sequence). CDR3 size: 16 residues. The V end was cut by 5 bases, the J end by 0 bases, with 14 bases between. The CDR3 protein is CASSPPRGASGNTIYF. The DNA for the CDR3 is TGTGCCAGCAGCCCCCCCCGCGGAGCCTCTGGAAACACCATATATTTT.

The chain carries TRBV2 and TRBJ2-7; 9 bases are shared with TRBD1. Germline CDR1 SNHLY, CDR2 FYNNEI. CDR3 size: 16 residues. After removal of 4 bases from V and 4 bases from J, the junction contained 11 bases not matched to a gene. The DNA for the CDR3 is TGTGCCAGCAGTGTAACCCCTGTTGGACAGGGGTACGAGCAGTACTTC. Encoded protein: CASSVTPVGQGYEQYF.

The genes are TRBV30 and TRBJ1-2; D unresolved. Trimming took 3 bases from V and 0 from J, leaving 14 bases between them. The CDR3 length is 15 residues. CDR1 is GTSNPN and CDR2 is SVGIG in the germline V gene (reference sequence). The CDR3 here is CAWRAGSLANYGYTF. The CDR3, as DNA: TGTGCCTGGAGAGCAGGTTCTTTAGCTAACTATGGCTACACCTTC.

The gene calls are TRBV6-2 or TRBV6-3 and TRBJ1-2; weak D call: TRBD1 (6 bases). This CDR3 comprises 17 residues. Germline CDR1 MNHEY, CDR2 SVGEGT. V lost 6 bases and J 2 bases, leaving 22 bases between the germline ends. CDR3 in amino acids: CASSFNRDGTGNYGYTF. In DNA, the CDR3 is TGTGCCAGCAGCTTCAACCGGGACGGCACAGGGAACTATGGCTACACCTTC.

The chain uses TRBV12-3 or TRBV12-4 and TRBJ2-7, with TRBD2 matching 9 bases. V shed 8 bases and J 0 bases; nucleotides not matched to a gene: 2. The CDR3 is 13 residues long. The CDR3 here is CASRLAASYEQYF. In nucleotides, the CDR3 is TGTGCCAGCCGACTAGCGGCCTCCTACGAGCAGTACTTC.

The V and J genes are TRBV6-2 or TRBV6-3 and TRBJ1-5; perhaps TRBD1 as D (5 bases). The CDR3 extends over 13 amino acids. V lost 4 bases to trimming and J lost 2 bases, with 6 bases between them. CDR1 and CDR2 (germline): MNHEY, SVGEGT. The CDR3 region is CASSWGGNQPQHF. The CDR3 DNA follows: TGTGCCAGCAGTTGGGGCGGCAATCAGCCCCAGCATTTT.

The V call is TRBV18, the J call TRBJ2-2; 10 positions agree with TRBD1. This CDR3 is built from 15 residues. Germline CDR1 and CDR2: KGHSH and LQKENI. Trimming at V came to 9 bases and at J to 4 bases, leaving 8 bases not matched to a gene. The CDR3 DNA reads as TGTGCCAGTCTTGACAGGGGGCGAAGCACCGGGGAGCTGTTTTTT. Translated, it gives CASLDRGRSTGELFF.